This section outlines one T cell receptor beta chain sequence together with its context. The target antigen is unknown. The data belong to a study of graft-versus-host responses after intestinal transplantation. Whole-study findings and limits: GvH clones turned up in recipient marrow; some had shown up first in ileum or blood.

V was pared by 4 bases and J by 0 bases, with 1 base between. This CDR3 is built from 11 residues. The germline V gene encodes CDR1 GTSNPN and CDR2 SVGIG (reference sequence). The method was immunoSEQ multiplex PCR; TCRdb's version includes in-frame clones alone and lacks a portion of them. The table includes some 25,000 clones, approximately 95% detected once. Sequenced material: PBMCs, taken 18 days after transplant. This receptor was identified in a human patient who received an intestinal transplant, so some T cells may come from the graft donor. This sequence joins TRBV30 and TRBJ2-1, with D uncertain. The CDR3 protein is CAWNSYNEQFF. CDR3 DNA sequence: TGTGCCTGGAACTCCTACAATGAGCAGTTCTTC.